The clone carrying this T cell receptor (beta chain) was seen a few times. The antigen is unknown. V lost 4 bases and J lost 6, with 13 bases in between. Germline V gives CDR1 LNHDA, CDR2 SQIVND (reference sequence). The CDR3 consists of 14 residues. The data derive from a study of beta chain features in type 1 diabetes. Study-wide context: Researchers looked at roughly 100,000,000 sorted cells across all samples. Study-level findings and limits: A greater similarity of naive, central memory and Treg TCRB repertoires was seen among patients than among healthy donors. The study found moderately but significantly shorter TCRB CDR3s in all four CD4+ subsets of Type 1 diabetes patients. Fewer insertions but more deletions were seen at VDJ junctions in type 1 diabetes patients.

Expressed TCRB transcripts were sequenced because the isolated RNA had all been reverse transcribed beforehand. The read count averaged around 3.5 million across naive, central memory and regulatory T cell samples. Repertoires were generated with immunoSEQ multiplex PCR, while TCRdb's copy carries only in-frame clones and drops some. Here the sample spans about 340,000 clones, roughly 13% being singletons. Sequencing was carried out using naive CD4+ T cells from blood. The chain links TRBV19 to TRBJ2-1, with no clear D. The sequence was collected from a woman under 30 with type 1 diabetes. The DNA of the CDR3 is TGTGCCAGTAGTACTAGAGAGGCCCCCAATGAGCAGTTCTTC. This codes for CASSTREAPNEQFF.